This record covers a single T cell receptor (beta chain). The data belong to a study of blood T cell repertoires in COVID-19. Study processing details: By means of reference gene primer amplification, nucleated cell counts were estimated. Assay used: immunoSEQ multiplex PCR; TCRdb lists only in-frame clones, some missing. The DNA was the basis for D and trimming; V, J and clone size are from that table. The sample has some 150,000 clones; 70% to 90% are singletons. Germline V gives CDR1 MNHEY, CDR2 SVGAGI. With 5 bases clipped from V and 7 bases from J, the junction kept 8 bases outside the gene matches. CDR3 length: 15 residues.

Input material: peripheral blood. The TCR was taken from a woman in her 40s with active or convalescent COVID-19. The V gene is TRBV6-5, the J gene TRBJ1-2, with TRBD1 identical over 12 bases. DNA for the CDR3: TGTGCCAGCAGTAGAGGGACAGGGGGCATTGTTGGCTACACCTTC. Translation: CASSRGTGGIVGYTF.